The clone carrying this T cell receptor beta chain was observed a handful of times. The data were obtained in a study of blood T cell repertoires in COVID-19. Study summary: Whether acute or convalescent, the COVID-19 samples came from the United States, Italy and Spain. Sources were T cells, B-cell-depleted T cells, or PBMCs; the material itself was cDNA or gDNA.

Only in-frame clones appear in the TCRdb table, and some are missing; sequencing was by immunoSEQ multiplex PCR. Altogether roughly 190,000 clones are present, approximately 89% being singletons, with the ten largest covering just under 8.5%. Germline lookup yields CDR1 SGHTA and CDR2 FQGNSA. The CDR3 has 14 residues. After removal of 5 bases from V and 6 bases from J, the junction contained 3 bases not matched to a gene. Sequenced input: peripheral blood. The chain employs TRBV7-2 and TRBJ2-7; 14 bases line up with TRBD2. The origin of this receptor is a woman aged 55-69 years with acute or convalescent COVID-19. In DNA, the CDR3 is TGTGCCAGCAGCCCAGGACTAGCGGGAGGCGAGCAGTACGTC. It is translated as CASSPGLAGGEQYV.